The source of this TCR beta chain is a study of tumor-infiltrating lymphocytes in primary liver carcinoma. As for the study in general: The study included patients who were men and women aged 30 to 69 years. Study results and limitations: A significantly higher top-250-clone fraction was found in tumors than in blood (p = 0.039). A small share of top clones, only about 7.5-25%, was found in all five tumor regions.

Germline lookup yields CDR1 MDHEN and CDR2 SYDVKM. This CDR3 spans 16 amino acids. Regarding this clonotype: Antigen: not known. A clone one base away is much larger, so this may be a read error.

The input was approximately 0.45 ug total RNA; TCR beta cDNA was made from it with a constant-region primer. Each TCR beta library was derived from three nested multiplex PCR rounds that employed slightly modified ARM-PCR. TRBV1-TRBV30 forward primers paired with a C-beta reverse primer were used in the first two PCR rounds, which ran around 10 cycles each. MiXCR, applied by TCRdb to the multiplex PCR reads, yields one record per CDR3 protein. The sample consists of 95,000 to 150,000 distinct CDR3 sequences, around 62% of them appearing once. From unsorted bulk tissue weighing roughly 17-34 mg, DNA and RNA were co-extracted.

The sequenced sample consisted of liver tumor tissue from sampling region 1. Subset of the sample: tumor region T1, superior pole. The origin of this receptor is a woman aged 55-70 years with primary liver carcinoma and hepatitis B virus infection. J is TRBJ2-2 and V is TRBV28; TRBD2 matches at 9 bases. The CDR3 loop is CASSFWPSGNTRELFF. DNA for the CDR3: TGTGCCAGCAGTTTTTGGCCTAGCGGGAACACCAGGGAGCTGTTTTTT.